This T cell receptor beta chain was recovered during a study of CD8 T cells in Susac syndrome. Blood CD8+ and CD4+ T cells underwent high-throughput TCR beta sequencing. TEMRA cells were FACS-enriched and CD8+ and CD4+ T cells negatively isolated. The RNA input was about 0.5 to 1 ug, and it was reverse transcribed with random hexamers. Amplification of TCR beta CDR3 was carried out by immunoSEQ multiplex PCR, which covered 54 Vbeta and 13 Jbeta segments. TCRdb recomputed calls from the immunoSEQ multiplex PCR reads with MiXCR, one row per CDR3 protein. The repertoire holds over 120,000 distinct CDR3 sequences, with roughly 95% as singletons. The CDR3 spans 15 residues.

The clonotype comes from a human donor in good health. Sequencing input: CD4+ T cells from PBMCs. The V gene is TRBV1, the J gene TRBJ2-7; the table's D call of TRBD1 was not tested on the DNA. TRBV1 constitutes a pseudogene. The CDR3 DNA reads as TGCACCAGCAGCCCTCGGACAGCCCACTCCTACGAGCAGTACTTC. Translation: CTSSPRTAHSYEQYF.